The 9 T cell receptor beta chains below come from one sample, sequenced in a study of T cell responses to AZD1222 COVID-19 vaccine. The protocol was immunoSEQ multiplex PCR, while the TCRdb copy is restricted to in-frame clones and leaves out a portion. The sample yields approximately 68,000 clones, more than 75% seen once. The sample here was peripheral blood, taken on day 0 of AZD1222 vaccination. These receptors all come from an adult in good health.

This chain connects TRBV7-2 to TRBJ1-1; D is uncertain. Germline lookup yields CDR1 SGHTA and CDR2 FQGNSA. V was trimmed by 2 bases and J by 1 base, leaving 5 bases between them. The CDR3 contains 13 residues. CDR3 sequence: CASSLFANTEAFF. DNA for the CDR3: TGTGCCAGCAGCTTATTCGCGAACACTGAAGCTTTCTTT.

The V gene is TRBV7-2, the J gene TRBJ2-7, with D unresolved. V was pared by 8 bases and J by 7 bases, with 12 bases between. There are 11 residues in the CDR3. Germline V gives CDR1 SGHTA, CDR2 FQGNSA. For the CDR3, the DNA is TGTGCCAGCGGGGTACCGGAGGAGCAGTACTTC. It specifies CASGVPEEQYF.

The V call is TRBV6-5, the J call TRBJ1-4; D gene unclear. The germline V gene encodes CDR1 MNHEY and CDR2 SVGAGI. The CDR3 is made up of 15 amino acids. V lost 0 bases, J lost 0 bases, and 5 bases lay in between. CDR3 loop: CASSYSITTNEKLFF. The DNA for the CDR3 is TGTGCCAGCAGTTACTCGATAACAACTAATGAAAAACTGTTTTTT.

This rearrangement joins TRBV4-1 to TRBJ1-3, with TRBD1 as a possible D gene (5 bases). Between the trimmed V and J ends, which lost 7 bases and 4 bases, there was a span of 14 bases. The germline V gene encodes CDR1 MGHRA and CDR2 YSYEKL. This CDR3 has 14 residues. CDR3: CASTRGGLGNTIYF. The CDR3 DNA reads TGCGCCAGCACTCGGGGCGGGCTCGGAAACACCATATATTTT.

The chain combines TRBV30 with TRBJ1-2; 8 nucleotides line up with TRBD1. V trimming: 0 bases; J trimming: 5 bases; junction bases outside the gene matches: 11. Per germline, CDR1 GTSNPN and CDR2 SVGIG (reference sequence). The CDR3 is 16 residues long. The CDR3 sequence: CAWSVRRQGNAYGYTF. CDR3 coding DNA: TGTGCCTGGAGTGTAAGACGACAGGGGAATGCTTATGGCTACACCTTC.

Only a few counts were recorded for this clone. This sequence joins TRBV2 and TRBJ2-5; D is unresolved. CDR1 SNHLY and CDR2 FYNNEI come from the germline V gene. V shed 6 bases and J shed 7 bases, with 12 bases lying between them. The CDR3 runs to 12 residues. The CDR3 loop reads CASRASFGTQYF. Written as DNA, the CDR3 is TGTGCCAGCAGGGCGAGTTTTGGGACCCAGTACTTC.

V usage is TRBV6-5 and J usage is TRBJ1-2, with 8 bases identical to TRBD1. Germline V lookup: CDR1 MNHEY, CDR2 SVGAGI. Unmatched junction bases numbered 4, after V lost 6 bases and J lost 4 bases. The CDR3 length is 13 residues. CDR3 protein: CASRIGQGYGYTF. The DNA for the CDR3 is TGTGCCAGCAGAATCGGACAGGGCTATGGCTACACCTTC.

This sequence joins TRBV18 and TRBJ1-6; 7 bases are a match to TRBD1. The ends lost 6 bases at V and 8 bases at J; junction bases unmatched: 4. The CDR3 covers 13 residues. The germline V gene encodes CDR1 KGHSH and CDR2 LQKENI. The CDR3 loop reads CASSRDSYSPLHF. The CDR3 nucleotides are TGTGCCAGCTCTCGGGACAGTTATTCACCCCTCCACTTT.

The chain combines TRBV19 with TRBJ1-2; TRBD1 is a possible D gene (6 bases). Trimming shortened V by 4 bases and J by 3 bases, and 15 bases separated the two germline ends. CDR3 size: 15 residues. Germline V gene data show CDR1 as LNHDA and CDR2 as SQIVND (reference sequence). CDR3 protein: CASSRVGEGDYGYTF. In DNA, the CDR3 is TGTGCCAGTAGTAGGGTCGGCGAGGGGGACTATGGCTACACCTTC.